This is a list of T cell receptor beta chains from one sample in a study of T cell responses to AZD1222 COVID-19 vaccine. Repertoires were generated with immunoSEQ multiplex PCR, while TCRdb's copy carries only in-frame clones and drops some. Of 95,000 to 150,000 clones in the sample, roughly 91% were seen once. The material was peripheral blood, obtained 28 days after the second AZD1222 dose. These TCRs come from an adult who received the AZD1222 COVID-19 vaccine. Each CDR3 is given with its conserved first and last residue. Fields, in order: clone size, V gene, D gene, J gene, CDR3 protein, CDR3 DNA. The D gene is left open where the match is weak. Part of the rows lack a size; the others show once, few, many or a class for expanded clones.

size: -; V: TRBV19; D: TRBD1; J: TRBJ2-7; CDR3: CASSIHTDRALSYEQYF; DNA: TGTGCCAGTAGTATACATACTGACAGGGCCCTCTCCTACGAGCAGTACTTC
size: -; V: TRBV6-5; D: -; J: TRBJ1-1; CDR3: CASSYSAGNTEAFF; DNA: TGTGCCAGCAGTTACTCGGCGGGGAACACTGAAGCTTTCTTT
size: -; V: TRBV7-6; D: TRBD2; J: TRBJ2-3; CDR3: CASSRLLAGALKDTQYF; DNA: TGTGCCAGCAGCCGCTTACTAGCGGGGGCCCTCAAAGATACGCAGTATTTT
size: few; V: TRBV11-2; D: TRBD1; J: TRBJ1-5; CDR3: CASSPQGATSQPQHF; DNA: TGTGCCAGCAGCCCCCAGGGGGCTACGAGTCAGCCCCAGCATTTT
size: -; V: TRBV19; D: -; J: TRBJ2-5; CDR3: CASIPHGRQGETQYF; DNA: TGTGCCAGTATTCCCCACGGGAGGCAGGGGGAGACCCAGTACTTC
size: -; V: TRBV6-1; D: TRBD1; J: TRBJ1-5; CDR3: CASGTVSNQPQHF; DNA: TGTGCCAGCGGGACAGTTAGCAATCAGCCCCAGCATTTT
size: -; V: TRBV3-1/TRBV3-2; D: TRBD2; J: TRBJ2-7; CDR3: CASSQGGGISYEQYF; DNA: TGTGCCAGCAGCCAAGGGGGGGGGATCAGCTACGAGCAGTACTTC
size: once; V: TRBV9; D: -; J: TRBJ1-2; CDR3: CASSANYGYTF; DNA: TGTGCCAGCAGCGCGAACTATGGCTACACCTTC
size: -; V: TRBV5-4; D: -; J: TRBJ2-3; CDR3: CASSFRWGTGDTQYF; DNA: TGTGCCAGCAGCTTTAGATGGGGCACAGGAGATACGCAGTATTTT
size: -; V: TRBV30; D: TRBD1; J: TRBJ1-1; CDR3: CAWSVRWTGNTEAFF; DNA: TGTGCCTGGAGTGTACGGTGGACAGGGAATACTGAAGCTTTCTTT
size: -; V: TRBV14; D: TRBD1; J: TRBJ1-6; CDR3: CASSQWPGQANSPLHF; DNA: TGTGCCAGCAGCCAATGGCCGGGACAGGCAAATTCACCCCTCCACTTT
size: -; V: TRBV4-1; D: -; J: TRBJ2-1; CDR3: CASSQERSGNNEQFF; DNA: TGCGCCAGCAGCCAAGAGAGATCGGGGAACAATGAGCAGTTCTTC
size: -; V: TRBV11-3; D: -; J: TRBJ1-1; CDR3: CASIGSRRKDLNTEAFF; DNA: TGTGCCAGCATCGGCTCCCGACGGAAAGACTTGAACACTGAAGCTTTCTTT
size: once; V: TRBV7-8; D: -; J: TRBJ2-3; CDR3: CASRQVTDTQYF; DNA: TGTGCCAGTCGACAGGTAACAGATACGCAGTATTTT
size: -; V: TRBV3-1/TRBV3-2; D: -; J: TRBJ2-1; CDR3: CASSQVFKEQFF; DNA: TGTGCCAGCAGCCAAGTCTTTAAGGAGCAGTTCTTC
size: -; V: TRBV7-9; D: -; J: TRBJ1-5; CDR3: CASSRADQPQHF; DNA: TGTGCCAGCAGCAGGGCCGATCAGCCCCAGCATTTT
size: -; V: TRBV6-4; D: -; J: TRBJ1-6; CDR3: CASSEDRRSPLHF; DNA: TGTGCCAGCAGTGAAGACAGGCGTTCACCCCTCCACTTT
size: -; V: TRBV30; D: -; J: TRBJ2-5; CDR3: CAWSRAAKETQYF; DNA: TGTGCCTGGAGTCGAGCGGCAAAAGAGACCCAGTACTTC
size: -; V: TRBV12-3/TRBV12-4; D: TRBD2; J: TRBJ2-5; CDR3: CASSTLAEETQYF; DNA: TGTGCCAGCAGTACTCTAGCGGAAGAGACCCAGTACTTC
size: -; V: TRBV3-1/TRBV3-2; D: -; J: TRBJ2-2; CDR3: CASSQASEIGTGGELFF; DNA: TGTGCCAGCAGCCAAGCTTCCGAGATAGGGACGGGCGGGGAGCTGTTTTTT
size: -; V: TRBV4-1; D: TRBD1; J: TRBJ1-4; CDR3: CASSQWGQKNEKLFF; DNA: TGCGCCAGCAGCCAGTGGGGACAGAAAAATGAAAAACTGTTTTTT
size: -; V: TRBV30; D: -; J: TRBJ1-1; CDR3: CAWSGVRGRTEAFF; DNA: TGTGCCTGGAGCGGGGTACGGGGGAGGACTGAAGCTTTCTTT
size: -; V: TRBV2; D: TRBD1; J: TRBJ1-1; CDR3: CASSETGSRIAFF; DNA: TGTGCCAGCAGTGAGACAGGGAGCAGGATAGCTTTCTTT
size: -; V: TRBV25-1; D: TRBD1; J: TRBJ1-1; CDR3: CASRQSSTGMNTEAFF; DNA: TGTGCCAGCCGCCAGTCTTCGACAGGGATGAACACTGAAGCTTTCTTT
size: many; V: TRBV4-1; D: TRBD1; J: TRBJ2-7; CDR3: CASSQDKGTGEVYEQYF; DNA: TGCGCCAGCAGCCAAGATAAGGGGACAGGGGAGGTTTACGAGCAGTACTTC
size: -; V: TRBV7-2; D: -; J: TRBJ1-5; CDR3: CASSLGGHPRGNQPQHF; DNA: TGTGCCAGCAGCTTGGGGGGACACCCACGAGGCAATCAGCCCCAGCATTTT
size: -; V: TRBV5-8; D: -; J: TRBJ1-5; CDR3: CASSPRDQPQHF; DNA: TGTGCCAGCAGCCCCAGGGATCAGCCCCAGCATTTT
size: -; V: TRBV7-2; D: -; J: TRBJ2-1; CDR3: CASSQLWRGEQFF; DNA: TGTGCCAGCAGCCAGCTATGGAGGGGTGAGCAGTTCTTC
size: -; V: TRBV7-9; D: -; J: TRBJ2-7; CDR3: CASSLTTSGEQYF; DNA: TGTGCCAGCAGCTTAACTACTAGTGGGGAGCAGTACTTC
size: -; V: TRBV10-3; D: TRBD1; J: TRBJ2-2; CDR3: CATGQGLGTGELFF; DNA: TGTGCCACCGGACAGGGTTTGGGAACCGGGGAGCTGTTTTTT
size: -; V: TRBV7-2; D: -; J: TRBJ2-1; CDR3: CASSLVSGSEQFF; DNA: TGTGCCAGCAGCTTAGTCTCGGGAAGTGAGCAGTTCTTC
size: -; V: TRBV7-2; D: -; J: TRBJ2-6; CDR3: CASSLAGTGANVLTF; DNA: TGTGCCAGCAGCTTAGCGGGGACTGGGGCCAACGTCCTGACTTTC
size: -; V: TRBV3-1/TRBV3-2; D: -; J: TRBJ1-4; CDR3: CASSPEGPGREKLFF; DNA: TGTGCCAGCAGCCCCGAAGGACCTGGGAGAGAAAAACTGTTTTTT
size: -; V: TRBV3-1/TRBV3-2; D: -; J: TRBJ1-1; CDR3: CASSSKSGGFVEAFF; DNA: TGTGCCAGCAGCTCCAAAAGCGGGGGTTTCGTCGAAGCTTTCTTT
size: few; V: TRBV20-1; D: -; J: TRBJ1-1; CDR3: CSASGNTEAFF; DNA: TGCAGTGCTAGCGGGAACACTGAAGCTTTCTTT
size: -; V: TRBV3-1/TRBV3-2; D: -; J: TRBJ1-1; CDR3: CASSQDGGGNTEAFF; DNA: TGTGCCAGCAGCCAAGATGGAGGGGGGAACACTGAAGCTTTCTTT
size: -; V: TRBV12-3/TRBV12-4; D: -; J: TRBJ2-7; CDR3: CASSPGVSYEQYF; DNA: TGTGCCAGCAGCCCAGGGGTCTCCTACGAGCAGTACTTC
size: -; V: TRBV7-9; D: -; J: TRBJ1-1; CDR3: CASRLTGTTGTEAFF; DNA: TGTGCCAGCAGGCTCACCGGGACAACAGGCACTGAAGCTTTCTTT
size: -; V: TRBV11-3; D: -; J: TRBJ1-1; CDR3: CASSLDRRGEAFF; DNA: TGTGCCAGCAGCTTAGATCGGAGGGGCGAAGCTTTCTTT
size: -; V: TRBV7-9; D: -; J: TRBJ1-5; CDR3: CASSGTSNQPQHF; DNA: TGTGCCAGCAGTGGGACAAGTAATCAGCCCCAGCATTTT
size: -; V: TRBV7-2; D: -; J: TRBJ1-2; CDR3: CASTERRGGANYGYTF; DNA: TGTGCCAGCACTGAGCGGAGGGGTGGGGCTAACTATGGCTACACCTTC
size: once; V: TRBV4-3; D: -; J: TRBJ1-5; CDR3: CASRRDISSDQPQHF; DNA: TGCGCCAGCCGCCGGGACATCAGTTCCGATCAGCCCCAGCATTTT
size: -; V: TRBV29-1; D: TRBD2; J: TRBJ2-7; CDR3: CSVGTGTSGTTQYF; DNA: TGCAGCGTTGGAACCGGGACTAGCGGGACAACCCAGTACTTC
size: -; V: TRBV2; D: -; J: TRBJ1-3; CDR3: CASSEFSGGNTIYF; DNA: TGTGCCAGCAGTGAATTTTCGGGAGGAAACACCATATATTTT
size: -; V: TRBV30; D: -; J: TRBJ2-7; CDR3: CAWSPERVREQYF; DNA: TGTGCCTGGAGTCCTGAGCGGGTACGAGAGCAGTACTTC
size: -; V: TRBV19; D: -; J: TRBJ2-7; CDR3: CASSISSEQYF; DNA: TGTGCCAGTAGTATCTCCTCGGAGCAGTACTTC
size: -; V: TRBV18; D: -; J: TRBJ1-4; CDR3: CASSQIEVGEKLFF; DNA: TGTGCCAGCTCCCAAATCGAAGTCGGGGAAAAACTGTTTTTT
size: -; V: TRBV14; D: TRBD1; J: TRBJ2-2; CDR3: CASSHRTGVKTGELFF; DNA: TGTGCCAGCAGCCATCGGACAGGGGTGAAAACCGGGGAGCTGTTTTTT
size: -; V: TRBV7-8; D: -; J: TRBJ2-7; CDR3: CASSPARDLHEQYF; DNA: TGTGCCAGCAGCCCGGCAAGGGACCTTCACGAGCAGTACTTC
size: -; V: TRBV18; D: -; J: TRBJ1-4; CDR3: CASSPMATNEKLFF; DNA: TGTGCCAGCTCACCAATGGCAACTAATGAAAAACTGTTTTTT
size: -; V: TRBV7-9; D: TRBD2; J: TRBJ2-1; CDR3: CASSSGTSGNYNEQFF; DNA: TGTGCCAGCAGCTCCGGGACTAGCGGGAACTACAATGAGCAGTTCTTC
size: -; V: TRBV6-1; D: -; J: TRBJ2-1; CDR3: CASSEPEYLNEQFF; DNA: TGTGCCAGCAGTGAACCAGAATACCTCAATGAGCAGTTCTTC
size: -; V: TRBV5-6; D: TRBD1; J: TRBJ1-2; CDR3: CASSQSNRGRNYGYTF; DNA: TGTGCCAGCAGCCAATCTAACAGGGGGCGCAACTATGGCTACACCTTC
size: -; V: TRBV29-1; D: -; J: TRBJ1-4; CDR3: CSAWEGFRGKLFF; DNA: TGCAGCGCGTGGGAGGGATTCCGTGGAAAACTGTTTTTT
size: -; V: TRBV6-1; D: -; J: TRBJ1-2; CDR3: CASSEGGYTF; DNA: TGTGCCAGCAGTGAAGGTGGCTACACCTTC
size: -; V: TRBV18; D: -; J: TRBJ1-1; CDR3: CASSPPTNTEAFF; DNA: TGTGCCAGCTCACCACCGACGAACACTGAAGCTTTCTTT